Listed here are 28 T cell receptor beta chains from one sample, sequenced in a study of blood T cell repertoires in COVID-19. Libraries were prepared by immunoSEQ multiplex PCR; TCRdb keeps only in-frame clonotypes and omits some of them. The sample has about 110,000 clones, about 79% seen once; the top ten hold roughly 16%. The sequencing input was peripheral blood. These receptors were taken from an elderly woman with active or convalescent COVID-19.

The chain combines TRBV28 with TRBJ1-1; the match to TRBD1 covers 8 bases. Germline trimming cut 3 bases from V and 10 bases from J; bases unmatched to any gene: 4. The CDR3 contains 12 residues. Germline lookup yields CDR1 MDHEN and CDR2 SYDVKM. The CDR3 protein is CASSLKDRAAFF. DNA for the CDR3: TGTGCCAGCAGTTTGAAGGACAGGGCAGCTTTCTTT.

V is TRBV25-1 and J is TRBJ1-6; D is unresolved. Germline lookup yields CDR1 MGHDK and CDR2 SYGVNS. CDR3 length equals 12 residues. Between the trimmed V and J ends, which lost 0 bases and 9 bases, there was a span of 3 bases. CDR3 bases: TGTGCCAGCAGTGAATACCTTTCACCCCTCCACTTT. Its translation: CASSEYLSPLHF.

The chain couples TRBV2 to TRBJ1-1, with D possibly being TRBD1 (6 bases). Germline assignment: CDR1 SNHLY and CDR2 FYNNEI. This CDR3 comprises 16 residues. V lost 4 bases and J 6 bases, leaving 21 bases between the germline ends. The CDR3 here is CASSVRKRTVDAEAFF. In DNA, the CDR3 is TGTGCCAGCAGTGTGAGGAAAAGGACAGTCGACGCTGAAGCTTTCTTT.

This chain connects TRBV7-9 to TRBJ1-3, with D possibly being TRBD1 (6 bases). The V end was cut by 2 bases, the J end by 7 bases, with 15 bases between. The germline CDR1 and CDR2 sequences are SEHNR and FQNEAQ (reference sequence). CDR3 length equals 15 residues. The CDR3 region is CASSLNQGLGNTIYF. The CDR3 nucleotides read TGTGCCAGCAGCTTAAATCAGGGGCTGGGGAACACCATATATTTT.

This rearrangement joins TRBV5-4 to TRBJ2-1; TRBD1 is a possible D gene (6 bases). This CDR3 comprises 16 residues. The germline V gene has CDR1 SGHNT and CDR2 YYREEE (reference sequence). The V end was cut by 0 bases, the J end by 8 bases, with 18 bases between. CDR3 region: CASSLVGTSLSHEQFF. The CDR3 DNA follows: TGTGCCAGCAGCTTGGTTGGGACAAGTCTCTCCCATGAGCAGTTCTTC.

V gene TRBV5-4 combines with J gene TRBJ1-1; tentative D call: TRBD1 (5 bases). CDR1 and CDR2 (germline): SGHNT, YYREEE (reference sequence). The germline V and J ends were trimmed by 1 base and 5 bases, with 9 bases remaining between them. This CDR3 region has 13 residues. The CDR3 nucleotides read TGTGCCAGCAGCTTGTGGGCAGGGACTGAAGCTTTCTTT. It is translated as CASSLWAGTEAFF.

The CDR3 here is CASSYSEFGSSYEQYF. Written as DNA, the CDR3 is TGTGCCAGCAGTTACTCGGAGTTCGGCAGCTCCTACGAGCAGTACTTC. V is TRBV6-2 or TRBV6-3 and J is TRBJ2-7; D is undetermined. With 0 bases removed from V and 0 bases from J, the gap between germline ends came to 12 bases. Germline loops: CDR1 MNHEY, CDR2 SVGEGT. The CDR3 runs to 16 residues.

V usage is TRBV6-5 and J usage is TRBJ2-5; a possible D gene is TRBD2 (5 bases). Deletions cut 4 bases from V and 7 bases from J, with 13 bases between. The CDR3 spans 13 residues. Germline V gene data show CDR1 as MNHEY and CDR2 as SVGAGI. CDR3 DNA sequence: TGTGCCAGCAGTTTAGCTCCCGGGGTGACCCAGTACTTC. Protein product: CASSLAPGVTQYF.

In this sample, this clone turned up a few times. The V and J genes are TRBV6-5 and TRBJ2-7; possibly TRBD2 for D (6 bases). This CDR3 region has 14 residues. Germline-derived CDR1 and CDR2 are MNHEY and SVGAGI. V was clipped by 0 bases and J by 0 bases, with 6 bases between them. The CDR3 nucleotides read TGTGCCAGCAGTTACTCGGAGGGCTCCTACGAGCAGTACTTC. Encoded protein: CASSYSEGSYEQYF.

The V and J genes are TRBV11-3 and TRBJ2-1; TRBD2 matches 10 bases. V was pared by 1 base and J by 8 bases, with 2 bases of the junction left unmatched. There are 14 residues in the CDR3. Germline CDR1 and CDR2: SGHNT and YENEEA. The CDR3 is CASSLASGSYEQFF. The CDR3 nucleotides read TGTGCCAGCAGCTTAGCTAGCGGGAGCTATGAGCAGTTCTTC.

This chain joins TRBV5-4 and TRBJ1-1, with a weak D call TRBD1 (6 bases). The CDR3 loop spans 14 amino acids. Germline V gives CDR1 SGHNT, CDR2 YYREEE (reference sequence). V lost 4 bases and J 1 base, leaving 11 bases between the germline ends. The CDR3 spells CASSVSTGNTEAFF. The CDR3 coding sequence is TGTGCCAGCAGCGTATCGACAGGGAACACTGAAGCTTTCTTT.

This clone was seen only a few times. The chain has TRBV5-4 and TRBJ2-2; unclear D gene. The V end was cut by 5 bases, the J end by 0 bases, with 8 bases between. The CDR3 contains 14 residues. Per the germline V gene, CDR1 is SGHNT and CDR2 is YYREEE (reference sequence). The CDR3 sequence is CASRDGPNTGELFF. The CDR3, as DNA: TGTGCCAGCAGGGATGGGCCGAACACCGGGGAGCTGTTTTTT.

This chain connects TRBV7-3 to TRBJ2-2, with 7 bases that match TRBD1. CDR3 length equals 14 residues. V lost 5 bases and J lost 6; bases outside the gene matches: 6. The V gene's germline CDR1 is SGHTA and CDR2 FQGTGA. CDR3: CASSPQGVSGELFF. The CDR3 DNA follows: TGTGCCAGCAGCCCCCAGGGGGTGTCCGGGGAGCTGTTTTTT. The full variable domain, rest sourced from reference TRBV7-3 and TRBJ2-2, is GAGVSQTPSNKVTEKGKYVELRCDPISGHTALYWYRQSLGQGPEFLIYFQGTGAADDSGLPNDRFFAVRPEGSVSTLKIQRTERGDSAVYLCASSPQGVSGELFFGEGSRLTVL.

CDR3 region: CASSPWGLVTDTQYF. The CDR3 bases are TGCGCCAGCAGCCCGTGGGGACTAGTGACAGATACGCAGTATTTT. J is TRBJ2-3 and V is TRBV5-1; 8 bases align to TRBD2. CDR1 is SGHRS, CDR2 YFSETQ, per germline. Trimming at V came to 4 bases and at J to 3 bases, leaving 7 bases not matched to a gene. The CDR3 length is 15 residues.

This chain uses TRBV5-5 with TRBJ1-2; D is unresolved. Germline CDR1 reads SGHKS; CDR2 reads YYEKEE (reference sequence). CDR3 length: 14 amino acids. Trimming stripped 2 bases from V and 3 bases from J, with 11 bases between. The CDR3 DNA reads TGTGCCAGCAGCTTCGGGGTTCAGGACTATGGCTACACCTTC. Translated, it gives CASSFGVQDYGYTF.

In this sample, this clone turned up a few times. The chain has TRBV4-1 and TRBJ2-3, with a weak D call TRBD2 (5 bases). Per the germline V gene, CDR1 is MGHRA and CDR2 is YSYEKL. The germline V and J ends were trimmed by 1 base and 5 bases, with 13 bases remaining between them. The CDR3 loop spans 15 amino acids. The CDR3 DNA follows: TGCGCCAGCAGCCAAGTCGATTTGGCGGGAGATACGCAGTATTTT. Amino acid sequence: CASSQVDLAGDTQYF.

The chain uses TRBV6-5 and TRBJ1-2; D uncertain. Germline values: CDR1 MNHEY, CDR2 SVGAGI. CDR3 length: 14 amino acids. The V and J ends lost 0 bases and 3 bases respectively, with 8 bases between them. CDR3 protein: CASSYSVSDYGYTF. DNA for the CDR3: TGTGCCAGCAGTTACTCGGTCAGCGACTATGGCTACACCTTC.

The V and J genes are TRBV7-3 and TRBJ2-3; D remains unclear. This CDR3 is 14 amino acids long. Between the trimmed V and J ends, which lost 0 bases and 1 base, there was a span of 5 bases. CDR1 and CDR2 from the germline V gene are SGHTA and FQGTGA. The CDR3 DNA follows: TGTGCCAGCAGCTTAACCTCTCGCACAGATACGCAGTATTTT. Amino acids: CASSLTSRTDTQYF.

The J gene is TRBJ2-7, the V gene TRBV18; 9 bases map to TRBD1. The CDR3 totals 15 residues. Per the germline V gene, CDR1 is KGHSH and CDR2 is LQKENI. V lost 0 bases and J lost 3; bases outside the gene matches: 3. The CDR3: CASSPPSGQGYEQYF. CDR3 sequence (DNA): TGTGCCAGCTCACCACCGTCGGGACAGGGCTACGAGCAGTACTTC. Full variable domain (missing parts from reference TRBV18 and TRBJ2-7): NAGVMQNPRHLVRRRGQEARLRCSPMKGHSHVYWYRQLPEEGLKFMVYLQKENIIDESGMPKERFSAEFPKEGPSILRIQQVVRGDSAAYFCASSPPSGQGYEQYFGPGTRLTVT.

This clone was counted a few times. V and J are TRBV19 and TRBJ1-3, with D unclear. The CDR3 has 16 amino acids. Germline V CDR1 and CDR2: LNHDA, SQIVND (reference sequence). The V and J ends lost 2 bases and 0 bases respectively, with 11 bases between them. The CDR3 DNA reads TGTGCCAGTAGTATAAATGGCGGGAGCTCTGGAAACACCATATATTTT. It is translated as CASSINGGSSGNTIYF. Combining the CDR3 with reference TRBV19 and TRBJ1-3 gives the whole variable domain DGGITQSPKYLFRKEGQNVTLSCEQNLNHDAMYWYRQDPGQGLRLIYYSQIVNDFQKGDIAEGYSVSREKKESFPLTVTSAQKNPTAFYLCASSINGGSSGNTIYFGEGSWLTVV.

This clone was found a few times. V is TRBV5-5 and J is TRBJ2-7, with 8 bases matching TRBD1. The CDR3 loop spans 14 amino acids. The germline V gene encodes CDR1 SGHKS and CDR2 YYEKEE (reference sequence). V gave up 7 bases and J gave up 3 bases; unmatched junction bases: 9. The CDR3 nucleotides are TGTGCCAGCTCTTCAGGGGGCGTTGGCTACGAGCAGTACTTC. Its translation: CASSSGGVGYEQYF.

This chain connects TRBV2 to TRBJ2-1, with TRBD2 matching over 7 bases. This CDR3 has 15 amino acids. Trimming took 3 bases from V and 4 from J; bases not matched to a gene: 6. Germline V gene lookup returns CDR1 SNHLY and CDR2 FYNNEI. CDR3 bases: TGTGCCAGCAGTGAGAGGCTAGCGGATTACAATGAGCAGTTCTTC. Its translation: CASSERLADYNEQFF.

The V gene is TRBV7-2, the J gene TRBJ2-7; 8 nucleotides align to TRBD2. Germline lookup yields CDR1 SGHTA and CDR2 FQGNSA. The CDR3 sequence is 16 residues long. The V segment lost 1 base and the J segment 5 bases; nucleotides outside the gene matches: 10. CDR3 bases: TGTGCCAGCAGCTTAGGAGCCGGGAGGGCCTCAGACGAGCAGTACTTC. Translated, it gives CASSLGAGRASDEQYF.

Only one count was recorded for this clone. The V gene is TRBV10-3, the J gene TRBJ2-1; 7 bases fit TRBD2. Germline CDR1 reads ENHRY; CDR2 reads SYGVKD. The CDR3 loop spans 17 amino acids. J gave up 2 bases and V 0 bases, and 7 bases lay outside the gene matches. In DNA form, the CDR3 reads TGTGCCATCAGTGAGTCGGTATCTAGCGGAACCTACAATGAGCAGTTCTTC. As protein: CAISESVSSGTYNEQFF.

The chain recombines TRBV29-1 with TRBJ1-1; 8 nucleotides match TRBD1. Germline V lookup: CDR1 SQVTM, CDR2 ANQGSEA. Unmatched junction bases numbered 12, after V lost 6 bases and J lost 6 bases. The length of the CDR3 is 14 residues. DNA for the CDR3: TGCAGCGTGGACAGGGCGGGGGCCCGGGCTGAAGCTTTCTTT. This sequence encodes CSVDRAGARAEAFF.

The CDR3 loop is CASSYGTGKLNTEAFF. CDR3 DNA: TGCGCCAGCAGCTACGGGACAGGGAAATTGAACACTGAAGCTTTCTTT. The chain combines TRBV5-1 with TRBJ1-1; 9 bases line up with TRBD1. J was trimmed by 0 bases and V by 3 bases; bases with no gene match: 6. This CDR3 has 16 amino acids. Germline-derived CDR1 and CDR2 are SGHRS and YFSETQ.

The J gene is TRBJ2-1, the V gene TRBV13; 8 bases line up with TRBD2. V was pared by 1 base and J by 8 bases, with 7 bases of the junction left unmatched. Germline V gene sequence: CDR1 PRHDT, CDR2 FYEKMQ (reference sequence). CDR3 length equals 15 residues. The CDR3 DNA follows: TGTGCCAGCAGCTTAGCGCGGGGGGTTTCGGATGAGCAGTTCTTC. Translated: CASSLARGVSDEQFF. The full variable domain, with the rest looked up from reference TRBV13 and TRBJ2-1, is AAGVIQSPRHLIKEKRETATLKCYPIPRHDTVYWYQQGPGQDPQFLISFYEKMQSDKGSIPDRFSAQQFSDYHSELNMSSLELGDSALYFCASSLARGVSDEQFFGPGTRLTVL.

This clone was recorded only once. This chain connects TRBV2 to TRBJ1-2; possible D gene TRBD1, 5 bases. This CDR3 contains 14 residues. Germline V gene lookup returns CDR1 SNHLY and CDR2 FYNNEI. Deletions cut 2 bases from V and 4 bases from J, with 11 bases between. CDR3 sequence: CASSETAGSYGYTF. Here the CDR3 DNA reads TGTGCCAGCAGTGAAACCGCAGGGTCCTATGGCTACACCTTC.